These 32 T cell receptor beta chains originate from one sample sequenced in a study of T-cell memory formation after mild COVID-19. TCRdb re-called the 5' RACE reads through MiXCR, storing one row per CDR3 protein. The table includes roughly 260,000 distinct CDR3 sequences, about a sixth detected once. The material sequenced was PBMCs or a T cell subset sorted from them (not recorded which). The receptors were gathered from a man between 18 and 35 years old who had mild COVID-19 (a few samples of this study predate the infection). Cell type and time point are not known.

V usage is TRBV6-5 and J usage is TRBJ1-1, with D possibly matching TRBD1 (5 bases). V was clipped by 6 bases and J by 4 bases, with 12 bases between them. Germline V gene data show CDR1 as MNHEY and CDR2 as SVGAGI. This CDR3 has 13 residues. The CDR3 is CASSTQRGTEAFF. The CDR3 bases are TGTGCCAGCAGCACCCAGAGGGGCACTGAAGCTTTCTTT.

There are a few counts of this clonotype. V and J are TRBV2 and TRBJ2-2; D not certain. Trimming pared 1 base from V and 4 bases from J, leaving 10 bases between. This CDR3 is built from 15 residues. Germline V gives CDR1 SNHLY, CDR2 FYNNEI. The CDR3 reads CASSEVPASTGELFF. DNA for the CDR3: TGTGCCAGCAGTGAAGTACCGGCCAGCACCGGGGAGCTGTTTTTT.

In this sample, this clonotype turned up a few times. The chain is built from TRBV7-8 and TRBJ1-1; D might be TRBD1 (6 bases). This CDR3 contains 14 residues. V lost 7 bases, J lost 1 base, and 13 bases lay in between. Looked up from germline, CDR1 is SGHVS and CDR2 is FQNEAQ. As DNA, the CDR3 is TGTGCCAGCAAGACAGAACAGGGGAACACTGAAGCTTTCTTT. Its protein is CASKTEQGNTEAFF.

The table lists this clonotype with a few counts. The chain has TRBV7-2 and TRBJ1-1; 8 bases agree with TRBD1. Germline CDR1 and CDR2: SGHTA and FQGNSA. V lost 4 bases and J lost 5; bases outside the gene matches: 3. The CDR3 is made up of 13 amino acids. CDR3 DNA: TGTGCCAGCAGCTCCAGGGGGCGGACTGAAGCTTTCTTT. Translation: CASSSRGRTEAFF.

CDR3 protein: CASSRGGEQGGYGYTF. In nucleotides, the CDR3 is TGTGCCAGCAGCCGAGGGGGAGAACAGGGCGGCTATGGCTACACCTTC. J is TRBJ1-2 and V is TRBV7-2, with D perhaps matching TRBD1 (6 bases). Germline V CDR1 and CDR2: SGHTA, FQGNSA. Trimming cost V 5 bases and J 4 bases, with 20 bases left between them. The CDR3 is 16 residues long.

About this clonotype: This may be a read error, as it is one base from a much larger clone. This rearrangement joins TRBV18 to TRBJ2-3, with D maybe TRBD1 (5 bases). The CDR3 has 14 residues. From germline, CDR1 is KGHSH and CDR2 LQKENI. The CDR3 region has the DNA TGTGCCAGATCACCACAGGTCAGCACAGATACGCAGTATTTT. Translated, it gives CARSPQVSTDTQYF. Full variable domain (outside the CDR3, taken from reference TRBV18 and TRBJ2-3): NAGVMQNPRHLVRRRGQEARLRCSPMKGHSHVYWYRQLPEEGLKFMVYLQKENIIDESGMPKERFSAEFPKEGPSILRIQQVVRGDSAAYFCARSPQVSTDTQYFGPGTRLTVL.

V usage is TRBV30 and J usage is TRBJ1-2; a possible D gene is TRBD1 (5 bases). The germline V gene has CDR1 GTSNPN and CDR2 SVGIG (reference sequence). The V and J ends lost 2 bases and 3 bases respectively, with 16 bases between them. The length of the CDR3 is 15 residues. The CDR3, as DNA: TGTGCCTGGAGTTCAGTGGAGGGGATATACTATGGCTACACCTTC. The encoded protein is CAWSSVEGIYYGYTF.

The rearrangement uses TRBV6-1 and TRBJ1-5; D gene unclear. Germline CDR1 and CDR2: MNHNS and SASEGT. V lost 7 bases and J 5 bases, leaving 12 bases between the germline ends. The CDR3 spans 13 residues. CDR3 loop: CASTYTLDQPQHF. As DNA, the CDR3 is TGTGCCAGCACTTACACCTTAGATCAGCCCCAGCATTTT.

The V and J genes are TRBV18 and TRBJ2-7; D is uncertain. The CDR3 consists of 14 residues. Trimming shortened V by 3 bases and J by 2 bases, and 11 bases separated the two germline ends. Germline V gives CDR1 KGHSH, CDR2 LQKENI. CDR3 protein: CASSPPRVTYEQYF. In DNA, the CDR3 is TGTGCCAGCTCACCCCCACGAGTTACCTACGAGCAGTACTTC.

This clonotype was detected only a few times. The V gene is TRBV19, the J gene TRBJ1-5; the D gene is possibly TRBD1 (5 bases). V was pared by 5 bases and J by 4 bases, with 6 bases between. This CDR3 comprises 12 residues. Germline assignment: CDR1 LNHDA and CDR2 SQIVND (reference sequence). The CDR3 sequence is CASSHRNQPQHF. DNA for the CDR3: TGTGCCAGTAGTCACAGGAATCAGCCCCAGCATTTT.

This clonotype was observed many times. V gene TRBV12-3 or TRBV12-4 combines with J gene TRBJ1-1; no reliable D call. The ends were cut back, 5 bases at V and 0 bases at J, with 19 bases in the middle. The CDR3 has 17 amino acids. This CDR3 reads CASSRLVSGRVNTEAFF. Here the CDR3 DNA reads TGTGCCAGCAGTCGTCTCGTCAGTGGGAGGGTGAACACTGAAGCTTTCTTT.

This clonotype came up a few times. The V call is TRBV4-3, the J call TRBJ2-3, with D perhaps TRBD1 or TRBD2 (5 bases each). The CDR3 is made up of 16 amino acids. The germline gives CDR1 LGHNA, CDR2 YSLEER. Between the trimmed V and J ends, which lost 4 bases and 2 bases, there was a span of 16 bases. In DNA, the CDR3 is TGCGCCAGCAGCCGCGGCCCGGGACCGCTCACAGATACGCAGTATTTT. This encodes CASSRGPGPLTDTQYF.

V is TRBV7-8 and J is TRBJ1-6, with 7 positions matching TRBD1. The germline CDR1 and CDR2 sequences are SGHVS and FQNEAQ. The length of the CDR3 is 16 residues. V trimming: 1 base; J trimming: 8 bases; junction bases outside the gene matches: 8. CDR3 in amino acids: CASSLEAGGTHSPLHF. CDR3 sequence (DNA): TGTGCCAGCAGCTTAGAGGCAGGGGGAACTCATTCACCCCTCCACTTT.

In its sample, this clonotype was seen a few times. The chain links TRBV6-2 or TRBV6-3 to TRBJ2-2; D unclear. The CDR3 extends over 13 amino acids. V gave up 1 base and J gave up 9 bases, with 9 bases separating them. The germline CDR1 and CDR2 sequences are MNHEY and SVGEGT. Here the CDR3 reads CASSYWSSRELFF. CDR3 nucleotides: TGTGCCAGCAGTTACTGGTCCTCCAGGGAGCTGTTTTTT.

This clonotype was observed a few times. The chain joins TRBV18 to TRBJ1-4; D unresolved. Trimming left V 6 bases short and J 7 bases short, with 15 bases between. Germline assignment: CDR1 KGHSH and CDR2 LQKENI. The CDR3 extends over 14 amino acids. CDR3 DNA sequence: TGTGCCAGCTCCGGGATCCGAATAGGTGAAAAACTGTTTTTT. This encodes CASSGIRIGEKLFF.

This clonotype was recorded at least ten times. V is TRBV12-3 or TRBV12-4 and J is TRBJ1-1; D not resolved. V lost 6 bases, J lost 0 bases, and 5 bases lay in between. CDR3 length equals 12 residues. CDR3 amino acids: CASSLLNTEAFF. The CDR3 nucleotides read TGTGCCAGCAGCTTACTGAACACTGAAGCTTTCTTT.

This chain joins TRBV5-1 and TRBJ1-6; D possibly corresponds to TRBD1 (5 bases). CDR1 is SGHRS, CDR2 YFSETQ, per germline. Trimming removed 3 bases at V and 8 bases at J, with 15 bases between. The CDR3 has 15 amino acids. CDR3 loop: CASSSASRGDSPLHF. The DNA of the CDR3 is TGCGCCAGCAGCTCGGCAAGTCGGGGGGATTCACCCCTCCACTTT.

This clonotype was counted at least ten times. Its ends do not fully match the called genes, so a read error is possible. The chain combines TRBV7-2 with TRBJ1-2; D perhaps matches TRBD1 (5 bases). Germline loops: CDR1 SGHTA, CDR2 FQGNSA. There are 14 residues in the CDR3. In DNA form, the CDR3 reads TGTGCCAGCAACTTAAGTGGGACCAACTATGGCTACACCTTC. Translation: CASNLSGTNYGYTF.

This clonotype was seen a handful of times. The rearrangement uses TRBV7-8 and TRBJ1-5, with 7 bases lining up with TRBD1. Germline assignment: CDR1 SGHVS and CDR2 FQNEAQ. The CDR3 consists of 18 residues. The V segment lost 4 bases and the J segment 0 bases; nucleotides outside the gene matches: 12. This CDR3 is CASSSRRHRGGSNQPQHF. The CDR3 DNA is TGTGCCAGCAGCTCTCGCCGCCACAGGGGAGGTAGCAATCAGCCCCAGCATTTT.

This clonotype has only a few counts. The chain is built from TRBV6-5 and TRBJ2-3, with 8 bases that match TRBD2. The V and J ends lost 2 bases and 3 bases, in that order; junction bases with no gene match: 16. Germline V gene lookup returns CDR1 MNHEY and CDR2 SVGAGI. The CDR3 contains 19 residues. For the CDR3, the DNA is TGTGCCAGCAGTTACCGGGAGTTTCCTAGCGGGTTACCAACAGATACGCAGTATTTT. Encoded protein: CASSYREFPSGLPTDTQYF.

This clonotype was recorded a few times. V gene TRBV7-3 combines with J gene TRBJ2-1, with a tentative D call TRBD1 (5 bases). Germline lookup yields CDR1 SGHTA and CDR2 FQGTGA. The CDR3 sequence is 13 residues long. Trimming removed 5 bases at V and 7 bases at J, with 12 bases between. The CDR3 sequence: CASSQGMVNEQFF. CDR3 in DNA: TGTGCCAGCAGCCAGGGAATGGTGAATGAGCAGTTCTTC. Full variable domain (outside the CDR3, taken from reference TRBV7-3 and TRBJ2-1): GAGVSQTPSNKVTEKGKYVELRCDPISGHTALYWYRQSLGQGPEFLIYFQGTGAADDSGLPNDRFFAVRPEGSVSTLKIQRTERGDSAVYLCASSQGMVNEQFFGPGTRLTVL.

This clonotype was picked up a small number of times. This chain uses TRBV20-1 with TRBJ1-2, with D perhaps matching TRBD1 (6 bases). V gave up 0 bases and J gave up 6 bases, with 8 bases separating them. This CDR3 is 12 amino acids long. In germline, CDR1 is DFQATT, CDR2 SNEGSKA (reference sequence). DNA for the CDR3: TGCAGTGCTAGAGATAACAGGGATGGCTACACCTTC. Translated, it gives CSARDNRDGYTF.

CDR3 loop: CASSQGDTEAFF. The CDR3 bases are TGTGCCAGCAGTCAGGGGGACACTGAAGCTTTCTTT. V gene TRBV7-3 combines with J gene TRBJ1-1, with 7 bases lining up with TRBD1. V dropped 6 bases and J dropped 3; count of bases not matched to a gene: 1. The CDR3 spans 12 residues. Germline values: CDR1 SGHTA, CDR2 FQGTGA.

The chain carries TRBV7-9 and TRBJ2-3, with 7 positions matching TRBD1. CDR1 SEHNR and CDR2 FQNEAQ come from the germline V gene (reference sequence). CDR3 size: 15 residues. V was clipped by 8 bases and J by 2 bases; unmatched bases: 10. The CDR3 here is CASATLRGFTDTQYF. The CDR3 DNA is TGTGCCAGCGCTACCCTCAGGGGGTTCACAGATACGCAGTATTTT.

The chain links TRBV6-2 or TRBV6-3 to TRBJ2-7; the D gene could be TRBD1 or TRBD2 (6 bases each). CDR1 and CDR2 from the germline V gene are MNHEY and SVGEGT. This CDR3 spans 13 amino acids. The V end was cut by 7 bases, the J end by 2 bases, with 12 bases between. CDR3 in amino acids: CASTDRGPYEQYV. For the CDR3, the DNA is TGTGCCAGCACCGACCGGGGGCCCTACGAGCAGTACGTC.

In its sample, this clonotype was seen many times. The chain links TRBV29-1 to TRBJ2-5; a possible D gene is TRBD2 (7 bases). Trimming stripped 6 bases from V and 6 bases from J, with 14 bases between. The germline V gene encodes CDR1 SQVTM and CDR2 ANQGSEA. The CDR3 has 12 amino acids. DNA for the CDR3: TGCAGCGTAGGAGGGGGGGCGAAGACCCAGTACTTC. Translation: CSVGGGAKTQYF.

This clonotype occurred a few times. The chain carries TRBV7-3 and TRBJ2-2; 7 bases align to TRBD2. The CDR3 has 16 residues. Germline CDR1 is SGHTA and CDR2 is FQGTGA. Trimming took 1 base from V and 1 from J; bases not matched to a gene: 3. This chain's CDR3 is CASSLRPSGNTGELFF. Written as DNA, the CDR3 is TGTGCCAGCAGCTTAAGGCCTAGCGGGAACACCGGGGAGCTGTTTTTT.

This clonotype has only a few counts. The chain carries TRBV7-9 and TRBJ1-1, with TRBD1 as a possible D gene (5 bases). Looked up from germline, CDR1 is SEHNR and CDR2 is FQNEAQ (reference sequence). This CDR3 spans 14 amino acids. V was cut by 0 bases and J by 6 bases, with 11 bases left in between. The DNA for the CDR3 is TGTGCCAGCAGCTTAGCCCGGGGGGACTCTGAAGCTTTCTTT. Protein: CASSLARGDSEAFF.

This clonotype was observed many times. The V gene is TRBV24-1, the J gene TRBJ2-3; the D is unclear. V lost 4 bases, J lost 5 bases, and 18 bases lay in between. The V gene's germline CDR1 is KGHDR and CDR2 SFDVKD. CDR3 size: 16 residues. Here the CDR3 DNA reads TGTGCCACCAGTGACAATCTAGGTGGGTCGGGAGATACGCAGTATTTT. Amino acids: CATSDNLGGSGDTQYF.

This clonotype has just a few counts. The gene calls are TRBV4-1 and TRBJ2-1; the D is unclear. This CDR3 is 15 amino acids long. V was pared by 5 bases and J by 6 bases, with 17 bases between. Germline V gene sequence: CDR1 MGHRA, CDR2 YSYEKL. The CDR3 loop is CASSSMGSKVNEQFF. The DNA for the CDR3 is TGCGCCAGCAGCTCAATGGGTAGCAAGGTCAATGAGCAGTTCTTC.

This clonotype was counted at least ten times. The V gene is TRBV10-3, the J gene TRBJ1-4; 7 nucleotides match TRBD1. There are 14 residues in the CDR3. V was clipped by 6 bases and J by 8 bases; unmatched bases: 9. CDR1 and CDR2 (germline): ENHRY, SYGVKD. The DNA for the CDR3 is TGTGCCATCAGCAATTCCCAGACAGGGGAAAAACTGTTTTTT. Translated: CAISNSQTGEKLFF.

V and J are TRBV6-1 and TRBJ2-1; D possibly corresponds to TRBD2 (6 bases). The CDR3 consists of 14 residues. Trimming left V 5 bases short and J 4 bases short, with 12 bases between. Germline CDR1 reads MNHNS; CDR2 reads SASEGT. CDR3 amino acids: CASSQGLLYNEQFF. The DNA of the CDR3 is TGTGCCAGCAGTCAGGGACTCCTATACAATGAGCAGTTCTTC.